The 24 T cell receptor beta chains presented below share a single source sample, sequenced in a study of T cell changes during pregnancy in multiple sclerosis. Using immunoSEQ multiplex PCR, the repertoire was profiled, and TCRdb retains in-frame clones only, with some absent. The sample carries fewer than 60,000 clones, less than 95% recorded once. The material was peripheral blood, obtained in the third trimester of pregnancy. The receptors originated from a female donor in good health, enrolled as a control in a pregnancy study.

This chain connects TRBV27 to TRBJ2-5; 7 positions agree with TRBD2. The CDR3 length is 13 residues. In germline, CDR1 is MNHEY, CDR2 SMNVEV (reference sequence). The ends lost 2 bases at V and 5 bases at J; junction bases unmatched: 2. The CDR3 reads CASSLDGGETQYF. CDR3 in DNA: TGTGCCAGCAGTTTAGACGGGGGGGAGACCCAGTACTTC.

This clone was observed once. The rearrangement joins TRBV23-1 to TRBJ1-1; 7 bases match TRBD1. TRBV23-1 is assigned to the ORF class and has an uncertain function. The J segment lost 0 bases and the V segment lost 1 base, leaving 17 bases of the junction unmatched. The CDR3 sequence is 20 residues long. CDR3 in amino acids: CASSQLGPKDRVSMNTEAFF. CDR3 sequence (DNA): TGCGCCAGCAGTCAATTGGGACCGAAAGACAGGGTATCCATGAACACTGAAGCTTTCTTT.

CDR3 bases: TGTGCCAGCAGCCCAGGACTGAGCTCCTACGAGCAGTACTTC. This encodes CASSPGLSSYEQYF. This chain joins TRBV11-1 and TRBJ2-7, with D maybe TRBD2 (5 bases). V dropped 5 bases and J dropped 0 bases, with 11 bases sitting between them. The CDR3 runs to 14 residues. The germline CDR1 and CDR2 sequences are SGHAT and FQDESV (reference sequence).

The genes are TRBV19 and TRBJ2-1; 10 positions match TRBD2. The germline CDR1 and CDR2 sequences are LNHDA and SQIVND (reference sequence). The CDR3 covers 15 residues. The J segment lost 3 bases and the V segment lost 4 bases, leaving 3 bases of the junction unmatched. The CDR3 DNA sequence: TGTGCCAGTAGTACAGGACTAGCGGACTACAATGAGCAGTTCTTC. Translation: CASSTGLADYNEQFF.

The chain is built from TRBV27 and TRBJ2-7; TRBD1 agrees at 8 bases. After removal of 5 bases from V and 9 bases from J, the junction contained 15 bases not matched to a gene. Germline loops: CDR1 MNHEY, CDR2 SMNVEV (reference sequence). The CDR3 has 15 amino acids. The CDR3 loop reads CASSAIQGALVRQYF. CDR3 sequence (DNA): TGTGCCAGCAGTGCCATTCAGGGGGCGCTAGTCAGGCAGTACTTC.

The J gene is TRBJ1-1, the V gene TRBV18; TRBD1 is a possible D gene (5 bases). CDR3 length: 15 residues. Germline V gene lookup returns CDR1 KGHSH and CDR2 LQKENI. The germline V and J ends were trimmed by 5 bases and 6 bases, with 19 bases remaining between them. CDR3 region: CASSTDPKGRAEAFF. The CDR3 region has the DNA TGTGCCAGCTCAACCGACCCGAAGGGGAGGGCTGAAGCTTTCTTT.

The chain has TRBV6-5 and TRBJ2-7, with D hard to call. Trimming left V 0 bases short and J 2 bases short, with 11 bases between. There are 15 residues in the CDR3. Germline lookup yields CDR1 MNHEY and CDR2 SVGAGI. The CDR3 DNA reads TGTGCCAGCAGTTACTCGTATGACTTTGCCTACGAGCAGTACTTC. This gives the protein CASSYSYDFAYEQYF.

The V call is TRBV19, the J call TRBJ2-7, with TRBD1 matching over 7 bases. The CDR3 consists of 15 residues. CDR1 LNHDA and CDR2 SQIVND come from the germline V gene (reference sequence). V gave up 4 bases and J gave up 3 bases; unmatched junction bases: 9. CDR3 protein: CASSTTGARDYEQYF. CDR3 DNA sequence: TGTGCCAGTAGTACAACAGGGGCGAGGGACTACGAGCAGTACTTC.

The chain recombines TRBV9 with TRBJ2-7; 8 nucleotides line up with TRBD2. The CDR3 runs 16 residues. Germline loops: CDR1 SGDLS, CDR2 YYNGEE. J was trimmed by 5 bases and V by 0 bases; bases with no gene match: 10. The DNA of the CDR3 is TGTGCCAGCAGCGTAGCTCTTAGCGGGACCGACGACGAGCAGTACTTC. This translates into CASSVALSGTDDEQYF. Full variable domain (outside the CDR3, taken from reference TRBV9 and TRBJ2-7): DSGVTQTPKHLITATGQRVTLRCSPRSGDLSVYWYQQSLDQGLQFLIQYYNGEERAKGNILERFSAQQFPDLHSELNLSSLELGDSALYFCASSVALSGTDDEQYFGPGTRLTVT.

The chain joins TRBV7-2 to TRBJ1-1; D is uncertain. The V and J ends lost 1 base and 4 bases respectively, with 10 bases between them. Germline V CDR1 and CDR2: SGHTA, FQGNSA. This CDR3 spans 14 amino acids. CDR3 protein: CASSLGYRGTEAFF. DNA of the CDR3: TGTGCCAGCAGCTTAGGGTACCGGGGCACTGAAGCTTTCTTT.

This clone was recorded only once. The CDR3 sequence: CASSPEGGRTSFYGYTF. CDR3 in DNA: TGTGCCAGTAGCCCCGAGGGGGGGCGCACCTCCTTCTATGGCTACACCTTC. The chain recombines TRBV19 with TRBJ1-2, with a possible D match to TRBD1 (6 bases). The germline V gene has CDR1 LNHDA and CDR2 SQIVND (reference sequence). This CDR3 is 17 amino acids long. V shed 6 bases and J shed 4 bases, with 24 bases lying between them.

CDR3 sequence reads: CASSLGRAGNQPQHF. In DNA, the CDR3 is TGTGCCAGCAGCTTAGGGCGGGCCGGTAATCAGCCCCAGCATTTT. The chain joins TRBV7-2 to TRBJ1-5; D is unclear. The CDR3 has 15 residues. CDR1 SGHTA and CDR2 FQGNSA come from the germline V gene. Trimming took 1 base from V and 4 from J, leaving 11 bases between them.

The V call is TRBV11-2, the J call TRBJ2-7, with 7 positions matching TRBD2. The CDR3 runs 14 residues. The J segment lost 3 bases and the V segment lost 4 bases, leaving 6 bases of the junction unmatched. Germline V gene lookup returns CDR1 SGHAT and CDR2 FQNNGV. The CDR3 sequence is CASSSLAAHYEQYF. CDR3 in DNA: TGTGCCAGCAGCTCGCTAGCGGCTCACTACGAGCAGTACTTC. Complete variable domain (other parts from reference TRBV11-2 and TRBJ2-7): EAGVAQSPRYKIIEKRQSVAFWCNPISGHATLYWYQQILGQGPKLLIQFQNNGVVDDSQLPKDRFSAERLKGVDSTLKIQPAKLEDSAVYLCASSSLAAHYEQYFGPGTRLTVT.

The gene calls are TRBV19 and TRBJ2-5, with 7 nucleotides matching TRBD2. CDR3 length: 14 residues. Losses at the gene ends were 5 bases for V and 2 bases for J; bases not matched to a gene: 5. CDR1 is LNHDA, CDR2 SQIVND, per germline (reference sequence). CDR3 coding DNA: TGTGCCAGTAGTCCCCCGGGGGGTCAAGAGACCCAGTACTTC. It specifies CASSPPGGQETQYF.

The chain is built from TRBV4-1 and TRBJ1-1, with D possibly matching TRBD1 (6 bases). The germline V and J ends were trimmed by 2 bases and 2 bases, with 12 bases remaining between them. CDR1 is MGHRA, CDR2 YSYEKL, per germline. The CDR3 length is 15 residues. The CDR3 spells CASSQTRTVNTEAFF. CDR3 bases: TGCGCCAGCAGCCAAACAAGGACAGTTAACACTGAAGCTTTCTTT.

The CDR3 nucleotides are TGTGCCAGCAGCTTTTCTTGGAGCTCCTACAATGAGCAGTTCTTC. It encodes CASSFSWSSYNEQFF. The chain combines TRBV7-9 with TRBJ2-1; D gene ambiguous. V lost 3 bases and J lost 0, with 9 bases in between. The CDR3 runs to 15 residues. Germline CDR1 is SEHNR and CDR2 is FQNEAQ (reference sequence).

This chain uses TRBV6-4 with TRBJ2-1; possibly TRBD1 for D (5 bases). The germline CDR1 and CDR2 sequences are MRHNA and SNTAGT. V was shortened by 3 bases and J by 9 bases, with 15 bases between the two germline ends. This CDR3 spans 14 amino acids. This CDR3 reads CASSDQGKSGEQFF. As DNA, the CDR3 is TGTGCCAGCAGTGATCAGGGAAAGAGTGGTGAGCAGTTCTTC.

The chain uses TRBV18 and TRBJ1-5; D is undetermined. Germline CDR1 is KGHSH and CDR2 is LQKENI. Between the trimmed V and J ends, which lost 0 bases and 5 bases, there was a span of 14 bases. The CDR3 is made up of 16 amino acids. DNA for the CDR3: TGTGCCAGCTCACCACCGGGAGGCAGGAATGATCAGCCCCAGCATTTT. Encoded protein: CASSPPGGRNDQPQHF.

This rearrangement joins TRBV5-1 to TRBJ2-1; perhaps TRBD2 as D (6 bases). V lost 7 bases and J lost 7, with 18 bases in between. The CDR3 has 14 residues. Germline loops: CDR1 SGHRS, CDR2 YFSETQ. CDR3 DNA sequence: TGCGCCAGCTTTTACGGCGGAGGGAGGAATGAGCAGTTCTTC. Translated: CASFYGGGRNEQFF.

This clone has a handful of counts. The chain recombines TRBV27 with TRBJ2-2, with a possible D match to TRBD2 (5 bases). V dropped 5 bases and J dropped 2 bases, with 18 bases sitting between them. CDR1 and CDR2 from the germline V gene are MNHEY and SMNVEV (reference sequence). This CDR3 is built from 17 residues. In DNA, the CDR3 is TGTGCCAGCAGTCCTTATACCCGCGGGTTTAACACCGGGGAGCTGTTTTTT. Its protein is CASSPYTRGFNTGELFF.

This clone was observed a few times. This sequence joins TRBV6-6 and TRBJ2-1, with D unresolved. Trimming took off 2 bases at V and 2 bases at J, with 7 bases between the two ends. Germline loops: CDR1 MNHNY, CDR2 SVGAGI (reference sequence). This CDR3 has 14 residues. As DNA, the CDR3 is TGTGCCAGCAGTTACGAGGAAACCTACAATGAGCAGTTCTTC. Its translation is CASSYEETYNEQFF.

This sequence joins TRBV13 and TRBJ2-3; D is unresolved. The CDR3 contains 13 residues. Germline V gene lookup returns CDR1 PRHDT and CDR2 FYEKMQ (reference sequence). The V and J ends lost 5 bases and 4 bases respectively, with 10 bases between them. The CDR3 coding sequence is TGTGCCAGCAGCCGAGATGGAGCAGATACGCAGTATTTT. The encoded protein is CASSRDGADTQYF.

The chain has TRBV9 and TRBJ2-3; 14 bases agree with TRBD2. CDR1 SGDLS and CDR2 YYNGEE come from the germline V gene. With V trimmed by 4 bases and J by 7 bases, 8 bases remained unmatched. This CDR3 has 16 residues. As DNA, the CDR3 is TGTGCCAGCAGCCCCCCGGGACTAGCGGGGGCCTATACGCAGTATTTT. It encodes CASSPPGLAGAYTQYF. Using reference TRBV9 and TRBJ2-3 for the parts outside the CDR3, the full variable domain is DSGVTQTPKHLITATGQRVTLRCSPRSGDLSVYWYQQSLDQGLQFLIQYYNGEERAKGNILERFSAQQFPDLHSELNLSSLELGDSALYFCASSPPGLAGAYTQYFGPGTRLTVL.

The gene calls are TRBV27 and TRBJ2-7, with a weak D call TRBD1 (7 bases). The V gene lost 3 bases and the J gene lost 3 bases, with 15 bases spanning the gap. The CDR3 has 15 residues. In germline, CDR1 is MNHEY, CDR2 SMNVEV (reference sequence). CDR3 region: CASSLLAGGSYEQYF. Written as DNA, the CDR3 is TGTGCCAGCAGTTTGTTAGCAGGGGGGAGCTACGAGCAGTACTTC.